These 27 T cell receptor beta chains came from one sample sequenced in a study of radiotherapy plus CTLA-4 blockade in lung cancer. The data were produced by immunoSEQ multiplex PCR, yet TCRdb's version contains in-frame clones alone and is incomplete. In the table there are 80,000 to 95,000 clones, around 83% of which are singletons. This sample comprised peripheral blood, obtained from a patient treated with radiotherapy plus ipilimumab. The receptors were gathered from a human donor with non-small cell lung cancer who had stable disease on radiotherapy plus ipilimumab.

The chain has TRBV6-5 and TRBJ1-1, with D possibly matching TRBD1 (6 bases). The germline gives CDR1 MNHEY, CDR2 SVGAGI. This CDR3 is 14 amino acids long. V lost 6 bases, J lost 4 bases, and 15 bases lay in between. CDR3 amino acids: CASSSGGGLTEAFF. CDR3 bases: TGTGCCAGCAGCTCCGGGGGGGGCCTCACTGAAGCTTTCTTT.

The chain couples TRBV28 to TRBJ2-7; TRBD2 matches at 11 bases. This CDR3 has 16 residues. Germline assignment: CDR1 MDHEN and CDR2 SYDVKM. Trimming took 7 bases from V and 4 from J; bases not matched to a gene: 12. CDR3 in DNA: TGTGCCAGCACTCCCACCCAGCTAGCGGGGGGTTACGAGCAGTACTTC. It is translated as CASTPTQLAGGYEQYF.

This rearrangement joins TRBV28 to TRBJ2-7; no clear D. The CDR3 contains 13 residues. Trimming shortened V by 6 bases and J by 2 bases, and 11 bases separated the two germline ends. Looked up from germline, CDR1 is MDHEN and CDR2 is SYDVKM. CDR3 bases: TGTGCCAGCAGCCGAACACCTACCTACGAGCAGTACTTC. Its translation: CASSRTPTYEQYF.

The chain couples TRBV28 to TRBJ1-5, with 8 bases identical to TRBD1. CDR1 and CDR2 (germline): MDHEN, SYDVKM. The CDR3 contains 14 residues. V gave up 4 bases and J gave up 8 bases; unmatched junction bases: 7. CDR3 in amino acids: CASSSRQGLEPQHF. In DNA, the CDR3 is TGTGCCAGCAGTTCTAGACAGGGGCTGGAGCCCCAGCATTTT.

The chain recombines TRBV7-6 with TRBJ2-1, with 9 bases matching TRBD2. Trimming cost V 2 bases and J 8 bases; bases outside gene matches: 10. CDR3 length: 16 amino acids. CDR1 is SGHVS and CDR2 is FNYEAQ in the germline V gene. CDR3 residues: CASSLMTSGYVDEQFF. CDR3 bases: TGTGCCAGCAGCTTAATGACTAGCGGCTATGTGGATGAGCAGTTCTTC.

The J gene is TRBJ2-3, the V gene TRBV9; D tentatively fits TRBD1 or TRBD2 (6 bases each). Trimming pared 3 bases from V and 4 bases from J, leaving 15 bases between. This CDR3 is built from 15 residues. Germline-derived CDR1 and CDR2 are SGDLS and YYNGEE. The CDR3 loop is CASSEYPGAADTQYF. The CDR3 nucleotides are TGTGCCAGCAGCGAGTATCCGGGGGCGGCAGATACGCAGTATTTT. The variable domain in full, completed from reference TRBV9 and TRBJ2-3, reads DSGVTQTPKHLITATGQRVTLRCSPRSGDLSVYWYQQSLDQGLQFLIQYYNGEERAKGNILERFSAQQFPDLHSELNLSSLELGDSALYFCASSEYPGAADTQYFGPGTRLTVL.

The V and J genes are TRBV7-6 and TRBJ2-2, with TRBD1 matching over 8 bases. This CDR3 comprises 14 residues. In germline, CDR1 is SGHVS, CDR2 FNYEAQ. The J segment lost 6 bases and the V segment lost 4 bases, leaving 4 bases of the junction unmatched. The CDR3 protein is CASSSRTGPGELFF. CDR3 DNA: TGTGCCAGCAGCTCGAGGACAGGGCCCGGGGAGCTGTTTTTT.

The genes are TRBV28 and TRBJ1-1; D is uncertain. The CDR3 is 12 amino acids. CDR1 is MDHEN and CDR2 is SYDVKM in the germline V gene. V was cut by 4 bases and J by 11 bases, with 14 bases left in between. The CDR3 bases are TGTGCCAGCAGTTCCGCCGTCTGGGAGGCTTTCTTT. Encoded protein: CASSSAVWEAFF.

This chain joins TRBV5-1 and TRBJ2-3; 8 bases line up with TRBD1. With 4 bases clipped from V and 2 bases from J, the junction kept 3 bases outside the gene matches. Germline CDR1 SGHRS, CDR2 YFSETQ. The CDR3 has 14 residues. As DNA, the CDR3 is TGCGCCAGCAGCCCGGGACAGGTCACAGATACGCAGTATTTT. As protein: CASSPGQVTDTQYF.

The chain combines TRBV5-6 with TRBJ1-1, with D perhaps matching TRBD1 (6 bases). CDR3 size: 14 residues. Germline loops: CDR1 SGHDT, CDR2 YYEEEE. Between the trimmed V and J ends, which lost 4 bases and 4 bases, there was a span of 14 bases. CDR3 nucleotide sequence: TGTGCCAGCAGCCTACAGGGCCGGGGCACTGAAGCTTTCTTT. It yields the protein CASSLQGRGTEAFF.

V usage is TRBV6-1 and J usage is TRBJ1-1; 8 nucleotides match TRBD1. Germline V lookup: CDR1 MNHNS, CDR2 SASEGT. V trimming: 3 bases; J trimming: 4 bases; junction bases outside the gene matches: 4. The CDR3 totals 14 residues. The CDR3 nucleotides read TGTGCCAGCAGTGATAACAGGGGGGGCACTGAAGCTTTCTTT. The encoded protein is CASSDNRGGTEAFF.

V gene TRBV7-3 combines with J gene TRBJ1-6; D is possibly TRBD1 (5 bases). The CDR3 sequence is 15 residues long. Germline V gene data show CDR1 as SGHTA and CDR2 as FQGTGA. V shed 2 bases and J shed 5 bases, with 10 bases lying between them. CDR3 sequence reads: CASSLRRVNNSPLHF. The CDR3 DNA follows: TGTGCCAGCAGCTTACGCAGGGTCAATAATTCACCCCTCCACTTT. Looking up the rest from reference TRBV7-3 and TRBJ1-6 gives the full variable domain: GAGVSQTPSNKVTEKGKYVELRCDPISGHTALYWYRQSLGQGPEFLIYFQGTGAADDSGLPNDRFFAVRPEGSVSTLKIQRTERGDSAVYLCASSLRRVNNSPLHFGNGTRLTVT.

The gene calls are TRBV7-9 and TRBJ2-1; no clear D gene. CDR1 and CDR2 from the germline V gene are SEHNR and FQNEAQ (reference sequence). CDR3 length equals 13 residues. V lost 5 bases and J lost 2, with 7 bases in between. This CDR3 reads CASSLHPYNEQFF. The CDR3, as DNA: TGTGCCAGCAGCCTACATCCCTACAATGAGCAGTTCTTC.

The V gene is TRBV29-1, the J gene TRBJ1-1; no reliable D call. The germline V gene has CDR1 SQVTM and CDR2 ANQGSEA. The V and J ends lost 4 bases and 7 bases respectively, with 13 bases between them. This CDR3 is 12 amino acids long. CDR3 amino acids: CSVASGFGEAFF. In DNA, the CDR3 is TGCAGCGTTGCTTCCGGTTTTGGTGAAGCTTTCTTT. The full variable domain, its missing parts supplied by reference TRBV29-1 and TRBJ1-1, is SAVISQKPSRDICQRGTSLTIQCQVDSQVTMMFWYRQQPGQSLTLIATANQGSEATYESGFVIDKFPISRPNLTFSTLTVSNMSPEDSSIYLCSVASGFGEAFFGQGTRLTVV.

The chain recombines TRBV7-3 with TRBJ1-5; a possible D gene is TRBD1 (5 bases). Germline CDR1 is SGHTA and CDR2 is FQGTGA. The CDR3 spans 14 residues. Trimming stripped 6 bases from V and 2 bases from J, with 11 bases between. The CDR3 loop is CASSPQTGNQPQHF. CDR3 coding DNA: TGTGCCAGCAGTCCCCAGACAGGCAATCAGCCCCAGCATTTT. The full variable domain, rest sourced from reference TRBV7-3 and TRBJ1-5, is GAGVSQTPSNKVTEKGKYVELRCDPISGHTALYWYRQSLGQGPEFLIYFQGTGAADDSGLPNDRFFAVRPEGSVSTLKIQRTERGDSAVYLCASSPQTGNQPQHFGDGTRLSIL.

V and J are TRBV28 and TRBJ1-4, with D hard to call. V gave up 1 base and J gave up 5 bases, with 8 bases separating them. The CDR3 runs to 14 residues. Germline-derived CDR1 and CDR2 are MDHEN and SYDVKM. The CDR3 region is CASSLFNRNEKLFF. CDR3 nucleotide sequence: TGTGCCAGCAGTTTATTTAACAGAAATGAAAAACTGTTTTTT.

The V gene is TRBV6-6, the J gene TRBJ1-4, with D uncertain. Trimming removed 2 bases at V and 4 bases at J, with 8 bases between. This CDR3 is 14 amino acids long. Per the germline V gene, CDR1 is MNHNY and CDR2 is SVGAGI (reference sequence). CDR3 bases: TGTGCCAGCAGTTACACGGGCCTTAATGAAAAACTGTTTTTT. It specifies CASSYTGLNEKLFF.

CDR3 sequence reads: CASSHGSSYNEQFF. The CDR3 nucleotides read TGTGCCAGCAGCCACGGGAGCTCCTACAATGAGCAGTTCTTC. The chain combines TRBV4-2 with TRBJ2-1, with D perhaps matching TRBD2 (6 bases). This CDR3 spans 14 amino acids. Germline V gives CDR1 LGHNA, CDR2 YNFKEQ. Trimming stripped 3 bases from V and 0 bases from J, with 6 bases between.

For the CDR3, the DNA is TGTGCCAGCAGTGCAAGACAGGGTCTAACCGGGGAGCTGTTTTTT. This translates into CASSARQGLTGELFF. The rearrangement joins TRBV27 to TRBJ2-2, with TRBD1 identical over 7 bases. The CDR3 contains 15 residues. V was clipped by 5 bases and J by 5 bases; unmatched bases: 8. Germline CDR1 and CDR2: MNHEY and SMNVEV (reference sequence).

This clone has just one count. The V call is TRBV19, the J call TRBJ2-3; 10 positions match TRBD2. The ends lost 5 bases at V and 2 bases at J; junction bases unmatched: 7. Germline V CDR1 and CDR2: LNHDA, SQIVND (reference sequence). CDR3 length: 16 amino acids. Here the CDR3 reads CASSVASGSNTDTQYF. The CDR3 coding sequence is TGTGCCAGTAGTGTGGCTAGCGGGAGTAACACAGATACGCAGTATTTT. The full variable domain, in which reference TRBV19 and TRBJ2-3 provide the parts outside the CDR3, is DGGITQSPKYLFRKEGQNVTLSCEQNLNHDAMYWYRQDPGQGLRLIYYSQIVNDFQKGDIAEGYSVSREKKESFPLTVTSAQKNPTAFYLCASSVASGSNTDTQYFGPGTRLTVL.

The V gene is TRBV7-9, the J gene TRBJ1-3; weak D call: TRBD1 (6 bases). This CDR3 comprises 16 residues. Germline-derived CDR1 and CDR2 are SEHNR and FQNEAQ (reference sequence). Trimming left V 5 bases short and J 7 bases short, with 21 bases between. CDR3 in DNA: TGTGCCAGCAGCCCGTGGCCACAGGGTTCGGAGAACACCATATATTTT. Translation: CASSPWPQGSENTIYF. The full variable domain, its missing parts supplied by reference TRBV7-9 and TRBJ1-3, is DTGVSQNPRHKITKRGQNVTFRCDPISEHNRLYWYRQTLGQGPEFLTYFQNEAQLEKSRLLSDRFSAERPKGSFSTLEIQRTEQGDSAMYLCASSPWPQGSENTIYFGEGSWLTVV.

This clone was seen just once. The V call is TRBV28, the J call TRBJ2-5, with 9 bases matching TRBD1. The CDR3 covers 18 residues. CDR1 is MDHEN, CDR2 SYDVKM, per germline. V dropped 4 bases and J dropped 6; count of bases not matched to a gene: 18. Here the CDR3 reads CASSSPGPGQGFSKTQYF. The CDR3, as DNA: TGTGCCAGCAGTTCCCCCGGGCCGGGACAGGGATTTTCGAAGACCCAGTACTTC.

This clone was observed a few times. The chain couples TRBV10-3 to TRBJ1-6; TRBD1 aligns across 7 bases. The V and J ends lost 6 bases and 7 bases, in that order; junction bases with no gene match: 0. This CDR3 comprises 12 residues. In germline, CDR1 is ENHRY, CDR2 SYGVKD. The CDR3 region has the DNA TGTGCCATCAGACAGGGGAATTCACCCCTCCACTTT. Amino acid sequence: CAIRQGNSPLHF.

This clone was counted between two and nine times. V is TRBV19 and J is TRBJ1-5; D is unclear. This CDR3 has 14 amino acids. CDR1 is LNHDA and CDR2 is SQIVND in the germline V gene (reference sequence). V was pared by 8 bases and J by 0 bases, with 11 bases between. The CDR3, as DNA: TGTGCCAGTGAGACACTTTATAGCAATCAGCCCCAGCATTTT. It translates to CASETLYSNQPQHF.

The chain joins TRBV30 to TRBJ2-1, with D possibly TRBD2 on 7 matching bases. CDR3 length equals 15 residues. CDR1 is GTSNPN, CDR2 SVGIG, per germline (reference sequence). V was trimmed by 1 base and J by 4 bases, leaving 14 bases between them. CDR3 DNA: TGTGCCTGGAGTGGAGGGCGGGGGCATTACAATGAGCAGTTCTTC. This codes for CAWSGGRGHYNEQFF. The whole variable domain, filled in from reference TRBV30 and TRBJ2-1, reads SQTIHQWPATLVQPVGSPLSLECTVEGTSNPNLYWYRQAAGRGLQLLFYSVGIGQISSEVPQNLSASRPQDRQFILSSKKLLLSDSGFYLCAWSGGRGHYNEQFFGPGTRLTVL.

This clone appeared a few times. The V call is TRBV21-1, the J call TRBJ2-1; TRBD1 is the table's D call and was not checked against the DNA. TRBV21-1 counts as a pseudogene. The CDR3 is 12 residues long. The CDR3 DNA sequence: TGTGCCAGCAGGGACAAATACAATGAGCAGTTCTTC. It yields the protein CASRDKYNEQFF.

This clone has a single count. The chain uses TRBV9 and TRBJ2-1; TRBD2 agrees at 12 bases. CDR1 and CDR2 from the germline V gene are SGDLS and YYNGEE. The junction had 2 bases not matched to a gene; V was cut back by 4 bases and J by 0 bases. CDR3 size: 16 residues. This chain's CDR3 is CASSRTSGTSYNEQFF. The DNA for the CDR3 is TGTGCCAGCAGCAGGACTAGCGGGACCTCCTACAATGAGCAGTTCTTC.